This T cell receptor (beta chain) is drawn from a study of blood T cells in healthy people across ages. Study outcomes and limitations: In older individuals, TCR beta diversity per million T cells was lower, falling roughly linearly with age. Higher diversity, along with more naive CD4+ cells, distinguished long-lived donors from aged donors.

Primers used in a second PCR of about 6 to 11 cycles were a sample-barcoded 5' primer and a J-beta primer mix. TCRdb redid the calling of the 5' RACE reads with MiXCR, one entry per CDR3 protein. The sample includes fewer than 1.5 million distinct CDR3 sequences, 35% to 45% of them seen just once. As regards this clonotype: Antigen unknown.

The specimen sequenced was blood. The TCR originated in a woman younger than 35 in good health.

CDR3 DNA: TGTGCCAGCAGCCCCCACCTTCGGGGGAGTTCGTACGAGCAGTACTTC. Its translation is CASSPHLRGSSYEQYF. The chain uses TRBV5-5 and TRBJ2-7; TRBD2 might be the D (6 bases). The ends were cut back, 4 bases at V and 4 bases at J, with 21 bases in the middle. CDR3 length: 16 amino acids. Germline assignment: CDR1 SGHKS and CDR2 YYEKEE (reference sequence).